The text below deals with one T cell receptor beta chain. The antigen it binds to is not known. Qualities for individual bases were not recorded, and no much larger clone is one base off. The method was the immunoSEQ multiplex PCR assay. The deep sequencing platform assayed roughly 10^5 TCR templates per sample. Genomic DNA extracted from sorted T cells was used for TCRbeta CDR3 sequencing. The authors processed their data as follows. The R programming language was used for clonal analysis of the TCRbeta CDR3 data. Comparing unstimulated samples against CFSE-low samples taken after the reaction was how alloreactive CD4+ and CD8+ clones were defined. Alloreactive CD4+ clones were assigned to regulatory or non-regulatory origin by matching sequences to sorted unstimulated Treg and non-Treg repertoires. Imported from immuneACCESS, the table was reduced by TCRdb to in-frame sequences with V and J called. These copies leave out some clones; in studies compared against another copy, an unresolved V gene accounts for under half, and the cause of the remainder is not known. The D gene and trimming were derived from the DNA, and the V and J assignments and clone size from that table. The sample table lists around 2,700 clones, roughly two thirds of them with a count of one. The ten largest clones take up 55% to 65% of the sample.

In three donor pairs, further sequencing was done on unstimulated CD8+ naive, CD4+ memory, CD8+ TEMRA, CD4+ naive and CD8+ effector memory subsets. Sorted unstimulated T cells and proliferating T cells recovered from mixed lymphocyte reactions were subjected to TCRbeta CDR3 sequencing. Fresh whole blood from ten HLA-typed healthy donors served as the source for isolating PBMCs. This entry belongs to a study of siplizumab effects on memory and regulatory T cells (dated by TCRdb to about 2019). For the study in its entirety: The effect of the anti-CD2 antibody siplizumab on alloreactive T-cell subsets was examined in allogeneic mixed lymphocyte reactions constructed from human PBMCs. What the authors observed across the whole study: In reactions with siplizumab, an average of around 70% of mappable alloreactive CD4+ clones were Treg-derived, compared with around 28% in control reactions. Unstimulated naive T cells appeared to be more diverse than memory T cells, and naive cells seemed to make a substantial contribution to the alloresponse. Whether proliferating Tregs from siplizumab cultures were suppressive was not functionally confirmed. Because sequences below about 10^-5 frequency were poorly captured, only a minor fraction of alloreactive clones could be mapped to unstimulated subsets. Siplizumab significantly reduced the cumulative frequency of alloreactive sequences traceable to unstimulated CD4+ memory T cells. A naive or memory phenotype could not be assigned to roughly 80-95% of proliferating CD4+ or CD8+ clones.

The CDR3 contains 14 residues, cysteine and phenylalanine counted. Just CDR3 DNA is preserved here, 42 bases in frame from base 1. The trim is 6 bases for V and 11 bases for J, with a gap of 20 bases between the germline ends. From the germline V gene, CDR1 is MRHNA and CDR2 is SNTAGT. The specimen was TEMRA CD8+ T cells sorted from blood. The cell subset or site label for this specimen denotes: unstimulated CD8+ CD45RA+ effector memory T cells. This receptor was obtained from a human donor in good health. Rearrangement joined TRBV6-4 to TRBJ1-5; the D segment cannot be called with confidence. The CDR3 here reads CASSTDLTSAAQHF. The sequence in DNA is TGTGCCAGCAGCACCGACCTGACATCGGCGGCCCAGCATTTT.